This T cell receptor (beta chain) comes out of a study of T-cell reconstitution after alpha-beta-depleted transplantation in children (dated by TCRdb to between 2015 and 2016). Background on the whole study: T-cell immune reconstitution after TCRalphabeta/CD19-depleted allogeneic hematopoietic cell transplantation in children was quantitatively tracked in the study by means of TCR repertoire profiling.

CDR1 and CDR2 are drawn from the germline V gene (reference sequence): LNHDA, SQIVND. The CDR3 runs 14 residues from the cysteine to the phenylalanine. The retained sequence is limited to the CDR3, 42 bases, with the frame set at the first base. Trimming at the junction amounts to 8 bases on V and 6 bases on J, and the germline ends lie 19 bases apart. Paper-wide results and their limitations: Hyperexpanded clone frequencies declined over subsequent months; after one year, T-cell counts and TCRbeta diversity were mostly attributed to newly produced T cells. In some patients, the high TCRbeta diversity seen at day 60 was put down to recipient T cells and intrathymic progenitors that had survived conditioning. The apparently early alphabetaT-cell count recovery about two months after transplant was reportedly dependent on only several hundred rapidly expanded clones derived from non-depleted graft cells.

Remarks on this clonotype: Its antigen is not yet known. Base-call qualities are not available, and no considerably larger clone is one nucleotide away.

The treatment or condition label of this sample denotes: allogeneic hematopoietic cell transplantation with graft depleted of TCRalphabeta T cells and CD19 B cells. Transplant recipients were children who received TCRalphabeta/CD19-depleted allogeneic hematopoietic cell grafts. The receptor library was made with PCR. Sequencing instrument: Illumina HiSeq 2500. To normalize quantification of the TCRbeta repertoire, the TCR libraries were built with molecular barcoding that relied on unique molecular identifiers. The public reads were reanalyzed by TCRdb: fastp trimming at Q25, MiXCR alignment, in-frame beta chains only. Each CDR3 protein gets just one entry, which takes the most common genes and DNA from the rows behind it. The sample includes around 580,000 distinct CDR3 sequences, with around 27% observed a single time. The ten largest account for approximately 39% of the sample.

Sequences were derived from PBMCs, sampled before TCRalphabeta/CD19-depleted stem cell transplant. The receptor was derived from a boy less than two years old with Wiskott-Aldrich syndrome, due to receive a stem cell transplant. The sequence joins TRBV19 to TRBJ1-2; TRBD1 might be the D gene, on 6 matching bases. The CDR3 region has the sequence CASSSAGAGDGYTF. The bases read TGTGCCAGTTCTTCGGCAGGGGCGGGGGATGGCTACACCTTC. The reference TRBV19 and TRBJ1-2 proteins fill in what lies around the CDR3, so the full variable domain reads DGGITQSPKYLFRKEGQNVTLSCEQNLNHDAMYWYRQDPGQGLRLIYYSQIVNDFQKGDIAEGYSVSREKKESFPLTVTSAQKNPTAFYLCASSSAGAGDGYTFGSGTRLTVV.